This TCR beta chain was captured by sequencing in a study of PD-1 blockade in mismatch repair-deficient tumors (dated by TCRdb to about 2017). In terms of the full investigation: Between late 2013 and late 2016, the trial enrolled 75 to 95 consecutive patients with about a dozen types of mismatch repair-deficient cancer, all of whom had received prior treatment and were progressing. Tumor-associated T cell clones were tracked in the peripheral blood of patients responding to PD-1 blockade by deep sequencing of TCR CDR3 regions.

The label giving this sample's time point can be read as: peripheral blood 12 weeks after first pembrolizumab dose. For every enrolled patient, mismatch repair deficiency was confirmed by either polymerase chain reaction or immunohistochemistry. Three patients who responded to pembrolizumab therapy underwent TCR sequencing. The phase II trial prospectively tested pembrolizumab PD-1 blockade in advanced mismatch repair-deficient cancers regardless of tissue of origin. Peripheral blood T cell samples were serially collected before and at multiple times after PD-1 blockade was started. Blood sampling times were expressed in weeks after the first pembrolizumab dose. Details on this clone: What this receptor recognizes is not known. No per-base quality is available; no much larger clone lies one base away.

Sequences SGHNT (CDR1) and YENEEA (CDR2) are obtained from the germline V gene. V and J are truncated by 1 base and 4 bases respectively, leaving an intervening sequence of 16 bases. Reading from cysteine to phenylalanine, the CDR3 counts 16 amino acids. The entry retains the CDR3 DNA only, 48 bases that are in frame from base 1. Findings and caveats that apply to the study as a whole: Tumor-resident clones, often undetectable in blood before treatment, expanded rapidly after pembrolizumab and then contracted, generally before radiologic responses.

Library preparation used the immunoSEQ multiplex PCR assay. Sourced from immuneACCESS, this table was stored by TCRdb with only in-frame sequences that have V and J called. A share of the clones is absent; for the studies checked, an unresolved V gene accounts for under half, and the remainder has no known explanation. The sample data list over 75,000 clones, and 65% to 85% of these were observed just once. Of the sample, 2.6% is held by the ten largest clones. The origin of this receptor is an adult with mismatch repair-deficient cancer. The chain employs TRBV11-3 and TRBJ2-5, with the D gene tentatively TRBD1 or TRBD2, based on 6 matching bases in each. This material consisted of peripheral blood, taken 12 weeks after starting pembrolizumab. The nucleotide sequence reads as follows: TGTGCCAGCAGCTTAGGAATAGGGGGGCGGGGAGAGACCCAGTACTTC. The encoded protein is CASSLGIGGRGETQYF.